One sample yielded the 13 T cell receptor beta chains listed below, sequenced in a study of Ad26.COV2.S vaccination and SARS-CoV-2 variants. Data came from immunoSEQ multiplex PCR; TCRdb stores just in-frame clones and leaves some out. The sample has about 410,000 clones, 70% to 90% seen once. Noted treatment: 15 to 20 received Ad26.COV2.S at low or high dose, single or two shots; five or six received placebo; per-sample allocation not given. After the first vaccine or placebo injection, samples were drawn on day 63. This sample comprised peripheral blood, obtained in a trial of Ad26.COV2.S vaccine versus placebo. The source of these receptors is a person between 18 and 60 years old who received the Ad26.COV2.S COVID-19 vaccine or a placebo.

The CDR3 DNA reads as TGTGCCAGCAGCCCCAGGGTGAGGGGTCTCACAGATACGCAGTATTTT. This gives the protein CASSPRVRGLTDTQYF. This chain joins TRBV11-1 and TRBJ2-3; D may correspond to TRBD1 or TRBD2 (5 bases each). CDR3 length: 16 amino acids. The V gene's germline CDR1 is SGHAT and CDR2 FQDESV (reference sequence). V was trimmed by 5 bases and J by 2 bases, leaving 17 bases between them.

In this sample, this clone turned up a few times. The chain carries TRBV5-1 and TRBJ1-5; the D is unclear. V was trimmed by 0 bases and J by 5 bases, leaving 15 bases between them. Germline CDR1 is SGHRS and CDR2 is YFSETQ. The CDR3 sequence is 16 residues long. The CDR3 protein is CASSLGPTLYDQPQHF. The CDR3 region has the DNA TGCGCCAGCAGCTTGGGGCCGACGCTTTATGATCAGCCCCAGCATTTT.

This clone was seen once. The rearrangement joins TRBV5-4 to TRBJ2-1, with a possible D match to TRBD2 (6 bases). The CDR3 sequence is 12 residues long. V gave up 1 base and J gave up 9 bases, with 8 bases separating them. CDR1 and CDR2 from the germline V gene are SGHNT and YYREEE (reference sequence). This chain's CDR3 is CASSLLGGEQFF. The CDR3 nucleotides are TGTGCCAGCAGCTTGTTGGGGGGTGAGCAGTTCTTC. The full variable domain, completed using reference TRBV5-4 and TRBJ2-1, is ETGVTQSPTHLIKTRGQQVTLRCSSQSGHNTVSWYQQALGQGPQFIFQYYREEENGRGNFPPRFSGLQFPNYSSELNVNALELDDSALYLCASSLLGGEQFFGPGTRLTVL.

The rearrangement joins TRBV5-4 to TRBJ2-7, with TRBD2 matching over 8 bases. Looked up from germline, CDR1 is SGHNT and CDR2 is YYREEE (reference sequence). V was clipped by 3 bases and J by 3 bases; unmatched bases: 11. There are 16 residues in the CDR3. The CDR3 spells CASSSGGTAMGYEQYF. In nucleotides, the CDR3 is TGTGCCAGCAGCTCGGGGGGGACGGCCATGGGCTACGAGCAGTACTTC.

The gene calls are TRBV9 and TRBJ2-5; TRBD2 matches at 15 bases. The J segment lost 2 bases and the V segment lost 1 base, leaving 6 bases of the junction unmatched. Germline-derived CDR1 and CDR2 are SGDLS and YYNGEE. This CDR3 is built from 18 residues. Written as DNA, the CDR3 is TGTGCCAGCAGCGTATCGGGACTAGCGGGAGGATGGCAAGAGACCCAGTACTTC. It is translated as CASSVSGLAGGWQETQYF.

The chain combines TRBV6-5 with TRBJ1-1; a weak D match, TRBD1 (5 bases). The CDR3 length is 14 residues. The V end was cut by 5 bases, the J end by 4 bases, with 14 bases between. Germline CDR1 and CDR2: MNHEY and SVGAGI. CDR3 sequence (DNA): TGTGCCAGCAGTCGCCGCGCAGGGCTCACTGAAGCTTTCTTT. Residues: CASSRRAGLTEAFF.

The CDR3 bases are TGTGCCAGCAGTTCGAAACTTTCCTCCTACAATGAGCAGTTCTTC. This gives the protein CASSSKLSSYNEQFF. The chain employs TRBV2 and TRBJ2-1; D uncertain. This CDR3 spans 15 amino acids. Per germline, CDR1 SNHLY and CDR2 FYNNEI. V was clipped by 5 bases and J by 0 bases, with 11 bases between them.

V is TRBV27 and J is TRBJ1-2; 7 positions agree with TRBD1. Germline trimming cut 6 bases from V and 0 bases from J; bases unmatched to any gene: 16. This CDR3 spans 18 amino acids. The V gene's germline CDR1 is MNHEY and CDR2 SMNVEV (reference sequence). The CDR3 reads CASRRLRQGIAPNYGYTF. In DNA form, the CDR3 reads TGTGCCAGCAGAAGACTCCGACAGGGTATAGCTCCTAACTATGGCTACACCTTC.

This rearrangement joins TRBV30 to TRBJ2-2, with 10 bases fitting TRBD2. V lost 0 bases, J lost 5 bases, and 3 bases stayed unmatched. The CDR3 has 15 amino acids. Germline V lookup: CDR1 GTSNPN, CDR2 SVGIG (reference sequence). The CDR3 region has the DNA TGTGCCTGGAGTGTAAAACTAGCGGGGACCGGGGAGCTGTTTTTT. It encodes CAWSVKLAGTGELFF.

CDR3 DNA sequence: TGTGCCACCAGCAGGGCGCTGGCTAGCGGGAGGGCCAATGAGCAGTTCTTC. It codes for CATSRALASGRANEQFF. This chain joins TRBV15 and TRBJ2-1; 12 nucleotides align to TRBD2. The CDR3 loop spans 17 amino acids. Germline loops: CDR1 LNHNV, CDR2 YYDKDF (reference sequence). V trimming: 3 bases; J trimming: 6 bases; junction bases outside the gene matches: 9.

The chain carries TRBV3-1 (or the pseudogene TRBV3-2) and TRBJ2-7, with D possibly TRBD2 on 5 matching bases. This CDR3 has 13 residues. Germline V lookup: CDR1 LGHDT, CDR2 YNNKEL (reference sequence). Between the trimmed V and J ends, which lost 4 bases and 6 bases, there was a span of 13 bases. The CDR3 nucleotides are TGTGCCAGCAGCCCGGGGAGAGCGTCCGAGCAGTACTTC. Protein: CASSPGRASEQYF.

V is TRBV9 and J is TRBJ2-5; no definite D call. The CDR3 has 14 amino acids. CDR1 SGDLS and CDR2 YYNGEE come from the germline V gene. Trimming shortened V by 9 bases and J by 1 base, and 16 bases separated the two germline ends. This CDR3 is CANIPKYPQETQYF. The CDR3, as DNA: TGTGCCAACATCCCGAAATACCCCCAAGAGACCCAGTACTTC.

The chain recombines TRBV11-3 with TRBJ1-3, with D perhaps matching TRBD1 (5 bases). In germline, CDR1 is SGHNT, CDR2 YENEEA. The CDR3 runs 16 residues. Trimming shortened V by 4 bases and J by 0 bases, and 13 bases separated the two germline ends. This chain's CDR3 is CASSSRDGSSGNTIYF. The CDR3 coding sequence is TGTGCCAGCAGCTCACGGGACGGCAGCTCTGGAAACACCATATATTTT. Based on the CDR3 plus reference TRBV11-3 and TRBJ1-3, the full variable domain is EAGVVQSPRYKIIEKKQPVAFWCNPISGHNTLYWYLQNLGQGPELLIRYENEEAVDDSQLPKDRFSAERLKGVDSTLKIQPAELGDSAVYLCASSSRDGSSGNTIYFGEGSWLTVV.